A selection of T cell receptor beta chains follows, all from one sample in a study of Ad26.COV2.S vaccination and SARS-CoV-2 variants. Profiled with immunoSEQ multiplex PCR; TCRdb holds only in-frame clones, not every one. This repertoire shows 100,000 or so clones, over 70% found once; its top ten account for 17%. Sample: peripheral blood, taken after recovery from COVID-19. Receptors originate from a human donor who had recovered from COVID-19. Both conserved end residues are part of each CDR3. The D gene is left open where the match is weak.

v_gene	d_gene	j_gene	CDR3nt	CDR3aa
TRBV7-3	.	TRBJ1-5	TGTGCCAGCAGCTCGCCGGGGACTCGGCAGCCCCAGCATTTT	CASSSPGTRQPQHF
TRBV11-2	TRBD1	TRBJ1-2	TGTGCCAGCAGCTCAGACCCGGGACAGAACTATGGCTACACCTTC	CASSSDPGQNYGYTF
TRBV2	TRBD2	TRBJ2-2	TGTGCCAGCAGTCCCCGATCCGCGGGGGTTAACACCGGGGAGCTGTTTTTT	CASSPRSAGVNTGELFF
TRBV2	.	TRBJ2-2	TGTGCCAGCAGTGCCAGGTCAGGTTACACCGGGGAGCTGTTTTTT	CASSARSGYTGELFF
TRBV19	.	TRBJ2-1	TGTGCCAGTAGTATAGGGTGGGGGGCAAGGTACAATGAGCAGTTCTTC	CASSIGWGARYNEQFF
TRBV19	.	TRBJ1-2	TGTGCCAGTAGCGAGACTGAGACTAACTATGGCTACACCTTC	CASSETETNYGYTF
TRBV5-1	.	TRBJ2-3	TGCGCCAGCAGCTGGAAGGGGGTTGGAGATACGCAGTATTTT	CASSWKGVGDTQYF
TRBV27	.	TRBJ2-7	TGTGCCAGCAGTCCCTTTGGGGGTCCCAGCTCCTACGAGCAGTACTTC	CASSPFGGPSSYEQYF
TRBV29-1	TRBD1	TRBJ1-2	TGCAGCAACGGGGACAGATACTATGGCTACACCTTC	CSNGDRYYGYTF
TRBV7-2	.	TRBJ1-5	TGTGCCAGCAGCTTAGCGACGTACAGCAATCAGCCCCAGCATTTT	CASSLATYSNQPQHF
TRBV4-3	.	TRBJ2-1	TGCGCCAGCAGCCAATCGCCTACGGGTTACAATGAGCAGTTCTTC	CASSQSPTGYNEQFF
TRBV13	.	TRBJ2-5	TGTGCCAGCAGCTTACGCCCACAAGAGACCCAGTACTTC	CASSLRPQETQYF
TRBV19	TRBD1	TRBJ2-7	TGTGCCAGTAGTCGGACAGGGTTTTACGAGCAGTACTTC	CASSRTGFYEQYF
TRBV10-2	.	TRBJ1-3	TGCGCCAGCATGAGTAGGTCGGGGAGTGGAAACACCATATATTTT	CASMSRSGSGNTIYF
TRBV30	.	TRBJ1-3	TGTGCCTGGAGCCGGGGGATCGGAAACACCATATATTTT	CAWSRGIGNTIYF
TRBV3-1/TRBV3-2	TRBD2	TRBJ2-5	TGTGCCAGCCTTGGATTAGCGGGGGCTCAGGGGGAAAAGACCCAGTACTTC	CASLGLAGAQGEKTQYF